This T cell receptor (beta chain) was sequenced during a study of CD8 T cells in ankylosing spondylitis. General observations from the study: Made up of fewer than 10 highly homologous variants, a TCR beta motif appeared characteristic of ankylosing spondylitis blood.

As for this clonotype: As yet, its antigen is unknown.

TCRdb re-derived calls from the 5' RACE reads in MiXCR, one entry per CDR3 protein. The repertoire holds 350,000 to 550,000 distinct CDR3 sequences, with about 25% as singletons. The trim removed 5 bases at V and 6 bases at J, leaving 9 bases unmatched. The CDR3 has 16 residues. This receptor was obtained from a male donor with ankylosing spondylitis. The sample taken for sequencing was blood, either unsorted or a sorted T cell fraction (not recorded which). The gene calls are TRBV12-3 or TRBV12-4 and TRBJ2-3; 12 bases match TRBD2. CDR3 in DNA: TGTGCCAGCAGTCCCCGGCTAGCGGGAGGGCGGGATACGCAGTATTTT. Translation: CASSPRLAGGRDTQYF.